This T cell receptor (beta chain) emerged from a study of response to subunit inactivated influenza vaccine. Regarding the study as a whole: A suggestion made by the authors is that each seasonal influenza vaccination recruits few new T cells.

This clonotype showed up just a few times. Its antigen is currently unknown. TCRdb ran MiXCR on the RT-PCR reads and lists one entry per CDR3 protein. The sample includes around 470,000 distinct CDR3 sequences, approximately 6.9% of them seen just once. This CDR3 is built from 14 residues. The V and J ends lost 4 bases and 5 bases, in that order; junction bases with no gene match: 5. The germline V gene encodes CDR1 SGHTA and CDR2 FQGNSA. The chain combines TRBV7-2 with TRBJ1-5; 7 bases are shared with TRBD1. This receptor was obtained from a man between 45 and 75 years old who received an inactivated influenza vaccine. The source material was PBMCs from blood, sampled approximately 25 months after vaccination. CDR3 coding DNA: TGTGCCAGCAGCTCCGGACAGGAGTATCAGCCCCAGCATTTT. Translated, it gives CASSSGQEYQPQHF.